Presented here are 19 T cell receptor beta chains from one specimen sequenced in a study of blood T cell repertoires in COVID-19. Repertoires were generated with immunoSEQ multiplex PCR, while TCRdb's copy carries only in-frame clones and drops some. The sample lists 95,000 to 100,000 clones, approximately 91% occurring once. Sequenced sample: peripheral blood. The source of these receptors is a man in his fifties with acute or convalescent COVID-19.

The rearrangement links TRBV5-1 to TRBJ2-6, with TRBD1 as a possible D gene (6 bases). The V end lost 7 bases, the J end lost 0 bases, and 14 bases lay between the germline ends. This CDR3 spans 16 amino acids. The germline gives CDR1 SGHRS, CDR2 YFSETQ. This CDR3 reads CASYRDTSSGANVLTF. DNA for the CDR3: TGCGCCAGCTACCGGGACACGTCCTCTGGGGCCAACGTCCTGACTTTC.

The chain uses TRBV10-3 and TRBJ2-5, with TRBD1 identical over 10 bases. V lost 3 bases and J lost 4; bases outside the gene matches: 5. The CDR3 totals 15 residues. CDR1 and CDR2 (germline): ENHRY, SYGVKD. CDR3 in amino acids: CAISERQGAGETQYF. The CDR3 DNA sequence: TGTGCCATCAGTGAAAGACAGGGGGCGGGAGAGACCCAGTACTTC.

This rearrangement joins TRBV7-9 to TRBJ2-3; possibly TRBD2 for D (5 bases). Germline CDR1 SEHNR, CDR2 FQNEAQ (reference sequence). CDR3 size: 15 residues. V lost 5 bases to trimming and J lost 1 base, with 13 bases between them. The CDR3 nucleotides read TGTGCCAGCAGCCCCCCCGGGGTGGGCACAGATACGCAGTATTTT. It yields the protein CASSPPGVGTDTQYF.

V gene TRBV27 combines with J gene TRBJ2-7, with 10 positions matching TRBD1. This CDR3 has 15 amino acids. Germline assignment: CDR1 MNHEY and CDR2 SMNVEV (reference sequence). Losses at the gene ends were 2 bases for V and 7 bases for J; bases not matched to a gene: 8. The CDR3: CASSLPGQGLGEQYF. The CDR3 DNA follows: TGTGCCAGCAGTTTACCGGGACAGGGGTTGGGGGAGCAGTACTTC.

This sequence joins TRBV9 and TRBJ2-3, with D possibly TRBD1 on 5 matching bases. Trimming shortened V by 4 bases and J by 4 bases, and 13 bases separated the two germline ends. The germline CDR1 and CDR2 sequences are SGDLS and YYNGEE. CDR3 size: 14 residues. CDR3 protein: CASSPGRDSDTQYF. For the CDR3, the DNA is TGTGCCAGCAGCCCAGGGCGAGACTCAGATACGCAGTATTTT.

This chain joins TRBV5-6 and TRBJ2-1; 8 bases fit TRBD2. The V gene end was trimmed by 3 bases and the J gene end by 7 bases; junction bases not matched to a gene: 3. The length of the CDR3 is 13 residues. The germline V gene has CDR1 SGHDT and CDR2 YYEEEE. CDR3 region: CASSWTGGNEQFF. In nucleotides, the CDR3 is TGTGCCAGCAGCTGGACGGGGGGGAATGAGCAGTTCTTC.

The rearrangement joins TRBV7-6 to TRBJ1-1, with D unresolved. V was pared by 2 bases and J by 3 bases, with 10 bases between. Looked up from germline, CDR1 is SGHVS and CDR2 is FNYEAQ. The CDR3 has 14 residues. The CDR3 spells CASSLSRRDTEAFF. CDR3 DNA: TGTGCCAGCAGCTTATCCAGGCGGGACACTGAAGCTTTCTTT.

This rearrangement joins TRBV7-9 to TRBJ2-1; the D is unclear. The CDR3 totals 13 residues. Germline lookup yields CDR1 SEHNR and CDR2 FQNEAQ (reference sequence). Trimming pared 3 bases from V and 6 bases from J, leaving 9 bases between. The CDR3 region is CASSFELFNEQFF. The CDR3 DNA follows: TGTGCCAGCAGCTTCGAACTATTCAATGAGCAGTTCTTC.

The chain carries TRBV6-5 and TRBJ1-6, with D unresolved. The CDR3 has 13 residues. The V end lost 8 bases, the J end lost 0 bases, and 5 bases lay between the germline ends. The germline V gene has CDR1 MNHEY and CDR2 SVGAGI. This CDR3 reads CASGRSYNSPLHF. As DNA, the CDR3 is TGTGCCAGCGGGCGCTCCTATAATTCACCCCTCCACTTT.

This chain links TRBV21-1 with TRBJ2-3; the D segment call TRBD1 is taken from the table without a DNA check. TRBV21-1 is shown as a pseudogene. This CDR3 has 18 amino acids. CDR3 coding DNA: TGTGCCAGCAGCAACCCCCCCAGCCAGTCACAGAAGACAGATACGCAGTATTTT. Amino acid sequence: CASSNPPSQSQKTDTQYF.

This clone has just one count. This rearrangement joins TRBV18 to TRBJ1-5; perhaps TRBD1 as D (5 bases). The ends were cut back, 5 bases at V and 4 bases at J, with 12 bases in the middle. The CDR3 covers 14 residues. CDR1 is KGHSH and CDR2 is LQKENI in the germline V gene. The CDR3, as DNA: TGTGCCAGCTCAAGCGGGGGAGGAAATCAGCCCCAGCATTTT. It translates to CASSSGGGNQPQHF.

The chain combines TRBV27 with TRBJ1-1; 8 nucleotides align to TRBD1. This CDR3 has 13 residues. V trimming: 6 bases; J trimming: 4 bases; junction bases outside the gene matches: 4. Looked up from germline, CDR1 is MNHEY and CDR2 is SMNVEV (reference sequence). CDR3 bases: TGTGCCAGCAGATCAGGGGGCCTCACTGAAGCTTTCTTT. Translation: CASRSGGLTEAFF.

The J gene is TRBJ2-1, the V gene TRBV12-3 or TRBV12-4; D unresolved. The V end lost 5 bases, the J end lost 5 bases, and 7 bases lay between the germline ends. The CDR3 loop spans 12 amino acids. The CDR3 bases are TGTGCCAGCAGTATCACGGACAATGAGCAGTTCTTC. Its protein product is CASSITDNEQFF.

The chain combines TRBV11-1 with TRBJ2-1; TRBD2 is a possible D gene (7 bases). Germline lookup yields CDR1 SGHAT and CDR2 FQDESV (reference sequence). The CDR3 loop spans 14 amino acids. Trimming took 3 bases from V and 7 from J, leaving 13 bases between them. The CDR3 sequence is CASSFGGAGNEQFF. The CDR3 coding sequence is TGTGCCAGCAGCTTTGGGGGGGCAGGGAATGAGCAGTTCTTC.

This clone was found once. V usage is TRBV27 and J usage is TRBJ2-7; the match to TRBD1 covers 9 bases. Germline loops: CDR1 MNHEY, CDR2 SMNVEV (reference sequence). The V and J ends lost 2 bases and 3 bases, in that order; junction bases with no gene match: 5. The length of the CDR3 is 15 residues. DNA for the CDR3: TGTGCCAGCAGTTTAAGGGGACAGGGCAACTACGAGCAGTACTTC. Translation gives CASSLRGQGNYEQYF.

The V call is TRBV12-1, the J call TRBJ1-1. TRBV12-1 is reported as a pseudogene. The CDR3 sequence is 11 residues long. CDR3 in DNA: TGTGCCGATCGGCCGGGCACTGAAGCTTTCTTT. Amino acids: CADRPGTEAFF.

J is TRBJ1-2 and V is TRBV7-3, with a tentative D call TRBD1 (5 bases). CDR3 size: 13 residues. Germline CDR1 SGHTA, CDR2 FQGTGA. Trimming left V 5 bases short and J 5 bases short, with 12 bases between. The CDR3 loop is CASSLDGGYGYTF. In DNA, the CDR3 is TGTGCCAGCAGCCTTGACGGGGGTTATGGCTACACCTTC.

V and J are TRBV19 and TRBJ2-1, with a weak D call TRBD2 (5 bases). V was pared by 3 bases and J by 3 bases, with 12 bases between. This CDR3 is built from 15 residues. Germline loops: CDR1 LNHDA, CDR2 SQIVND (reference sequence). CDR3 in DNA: TGTGCCAGTAGTATGGTGAGCGGCTACTACAATGAGCAGTTCTTC. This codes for CASSMVSGYYNEQFF.

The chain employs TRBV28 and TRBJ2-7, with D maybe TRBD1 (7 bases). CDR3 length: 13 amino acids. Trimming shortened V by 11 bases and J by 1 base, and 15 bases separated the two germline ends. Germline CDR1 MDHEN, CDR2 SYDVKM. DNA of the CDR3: TGTGCCGCCCGGAGGGGGCCGTCCTACGAGCAGTACTTC. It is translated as CAARRGPSYEQYF.